The source of this T cell receptor (beta chain) is a study of T cell responses to AZD1222 COVID-19 vaccine. Sequenced by immunoSEQ multiplex PCR; TCRdb stores in-frame clones only, minus some. The data show about 110,000 clones, around nine tenths seen once. V lost 0 bases and J 7 bases, leaving 13 bases between the germline ends. CDR1 and CDR2 from the germline V gene are GTSNPN and SVGIG (reference sequence). This CDR3 comprises 14 residues. This TCR was recovered from an adult who received the AZD1222 COVID-19 vaccine. Sequencing used peripheral blood, obtained 28 days after the second AZD1222 dose. The chain recombines TRBV30 with TRBJ1-5; D call uncertain. This chain's CDR3 is CAWSVFGGRQPQHF. DNA of the CDR3: TGTGCCTGGAGTGTTTTTGGAGGGAGGCAGCCCCAGCATTTT.